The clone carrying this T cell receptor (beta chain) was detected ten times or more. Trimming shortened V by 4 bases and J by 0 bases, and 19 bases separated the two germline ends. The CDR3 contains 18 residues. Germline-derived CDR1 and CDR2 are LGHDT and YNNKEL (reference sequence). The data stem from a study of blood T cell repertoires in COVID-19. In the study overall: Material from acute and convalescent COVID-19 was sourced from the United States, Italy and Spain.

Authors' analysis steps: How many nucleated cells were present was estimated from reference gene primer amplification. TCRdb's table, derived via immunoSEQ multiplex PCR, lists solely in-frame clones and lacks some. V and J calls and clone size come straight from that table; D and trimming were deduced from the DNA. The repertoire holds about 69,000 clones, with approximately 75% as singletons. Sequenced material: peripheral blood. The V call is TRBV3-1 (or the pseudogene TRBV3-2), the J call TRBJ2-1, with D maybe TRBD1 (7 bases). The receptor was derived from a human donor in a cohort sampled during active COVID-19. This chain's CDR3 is CASSLRTRGRSSYNEQFF. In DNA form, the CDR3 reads TGTGCCAGCAGCCTGAGGACCAGGGGGAGGAGCTCCTACAATGAGCAGTTCTTC.